These 19 T cell receptor beta chains originate from one sample sequenced in a study of T cell responses to AZD1222 COVID-19 vaccine. Assay used: immunoSEQ multiplex PCR; TCRdb lists only in-frame clones, some missing. The table has around 120,000 clones, around 87% seen once; the top ten hold about 1.2%. The sample consisted of peripheral blood, taken on day 0 of AZD1222 vaccination. All receptors come from an adult in good health.

The gene calls are TRBV30 and TRBJ1-2, with D possibly matching TRBD1 (6 bases). V lost 0 bases to trimming and J lost 8 bases, with 10 bases between them. Per the germline V gene, CDR1 is GTSNPN and CDR2 is SVGIG (reference sequence). The CDR3 runs 12 residues. Here the CDR3 DNA reads TGTGCCTGGAGTGTACAGGGCGGAGGCTACACCTTC. Encoded protein: CAWSVQGGGYTF.

About this clone itself: Other DNA sequences in the same sample also yield this CDR3. The chain recombines TRBV7-2 with TRBJ1-6; no clear D. Germline CDR1 reads SGHTA; CDR2 reads FQGNSA. The ends were cut back, 1 base at V and 10 bases at J, with 5 bases in the middle. The CDR3 totals 12 residues. DNA of the CDR3: TGTGCCAGCAGCTTAGAGGTGTCACCCCTCCACTTT. Its protein product is CASSLEVSPLHF.

V and J are TRBV11-2 and TRBJ1-4; the D gene is possibly TRBD1 (5 bases). CDR1 is SGHAT and CDR2 is FQNNGV in the germline V gene. The CDR3 contains 15 residues. The V gene lost 7 bases and the J gene lost 0 bases, with 12 bases spanning the gap. The DNA for the CDR3 is TGTGCCAGCATACAGGAAACACCAACTAATGAAAAACTGTTTTTT. This encodes CASIQETPTNEKLFF.

The chain couples TRBV4-3 to TRBJ1-1; D may be TRBD1 (6 bases). Trimming pared 0 bases from V and 4 bases from J, leaving 15 bases between. Germline V gene sequence: CDR1 LGHNA, CDR2 YSLEER. The CDR3 contains 16 residues. CDR3: CASSQDIRGAGTEAFF. DNA of the CDR3: TGCGCCAGCAGCCAAGATATACGGGGGGCTGGCACTGAAGCTTTCTTT.

For the CDR3, the DNA is TGTGCCAGCAGTAGGGGGGTCTTCTACGAGCAGTACTTC. Its translation: CASSRGVFYEQYF. V is TRBV2 and J is TRBJ2-7; D might be TRBD1 or TRBD2, each matching 6 bases. The CDR3 length is 13 residues. Germline V gives CDR1 SNHLY, CDR2 FYNNEI. Trimming removed 5 bases at V and 3 bases at J, with 11 bases between.

The V call is TRBV6-4, the J call TRBJ1-2; possible D gene TRBD1, 5 bases. This CDR3 is built from 17 residues. V gave up 0 bases and J gave up 4 bases, with 18 bases separating them. Germline CDR1 is MRHNA and CDR2 is SNTAGT. The CDR3 loop is CASSDSPWQGSSYGYTF. The CDR3 DNA reads TGTGCCAGCAGTGACTCCCCCTGGCAGGGATCTTCCTATGGCTACACCTTC.

V usage is TRBV14 and J usage is TRBJ1-1; 7 bases match TRBD1. Germline CDR1 and CDR2: SGHDN and FVKESK. The CDR3 has 13 amino acids. The J segment lost 7 bases and the V segment lost 4 bases, leaving 6 bases of the junction unmatched. The DNA of the CDR3 is TGTGCCAGCAGCCCTACAGGGGTGGGTGAAGCTTTCTTT. Encoded protein: CASSPTGVGEAFF. Drawing the rest from reference TRBV14 and TRBJ1-1, the complete variable domain is EAGVTQFPSHSVIEKGQTVTLRCDPISGHDNLYWYRRVMGKEIKFLLHFVKESKQDESGMPNNRFLAERTGGTYSTLKVQPAELEDSGVYFCASSPTGVGEAFFGQGTRLTVV.

The V gene is TRBV6-1, the J gene TRBJ2-3; 10 bases line up with TRBD1. CDR1 MNHNS and CDR2 SASEGT come from the germline V gene. Germline trimming cut 3 bases from V and 0 bases from J; bases unmatched to any gene: 6. This CDR3 has 17 amino acids. In DNA form, the CDR3 reads TGTGCCAGCAGTGACGCGGACAGGGGGTTTAGCACAGATACGCAGTATTTT. It specifies CASSDADRGFSTDTQYF.

The rearrangement uses TRBV13 and TRBJ2-1; D unclear. Germline V gene lookup returns CDR1 PRHDT and CDR2 FYEKMQ (reference sequence). This CDR3 region has 13 residues. The V gene lost 3 bases and the J gene lost 0 bases, with 3 bases spanning the gap. The CDR3 bases are TGTGCCAGCAGCTTCCTCTCCTACAATGAGCAGTTCTTC. As protein: CASSFLSYNEQFF.

The chain joins TRBV3-1 (or the pseudogene TRBV3-2) to TRBJ2-7, with D maybe TRBD1 (6 bases). The V end was cut by 7 bases, the J end by 2 bases, with 15 bases between. CDR1 is LGHDT and CDR2 is YNNKEL in the germline V gene (reference sequence). There are 14 residues in the CDR3. The CDR3 sequence: CASTTRDIPYEQYF. For the CDR3, the DNA is TGTGCCAGCACCACCCGGGACATCCCCTACGAGCAGTACTTC.

The rearrangement joins TRBV19 to TRBJ2-7; D might be TRBD1 (5 bases). Per germline, CDR1 LNHDA and CDR2 SQIVND (reference sequence). The CDR3 is made up of 14 amino acids. V lost 5 bases and J lost 1, with 12 bases in between. This CDR3 reads CASSSAGRSYEQYF. Here the CDR3 DNA reads TGTGCCAGTAGTTCGGCAGGGCGTTCCTACGAGCAGTACTTC.

This chain links TRBV4-3 with TRBJ2-7, with D perhaps matching TRBD2 (6 bases). Trimming removed 1 base at V and 2 bases at J, with 12 bases between. This CDR3 region has 15 residues. CDR1 is LGHNA, CDR2 YSLEER, per germline. The chain's CDR3 is CASSQAAGPTYEQYF. The CDR3, as DNA: TGCGCCAGCAGCCAAGCCGCGGGGCCGACCTACGAGCAGTACTTC.

This chain joins TRBV3-1 (or the pseudogene TRBV3-2) and TRBJ1-5, with TRBD1 as a possible D gene (5 bases). This CDR3 spans 14 amino acids. Trimming shortened V by 5 bases and J by 15 bases, and 23 bases separated the two germline ends. Per germline, CDR1 LGHDT and CDR2 YNNKEL (reference sequence). CDR3 nucleotide sequence: TGTGCCAGCAGCAAAGGGGTTTCGGGAAAGGGAAGGCATTTT. The encoded protein is CASSKGVSGKGRHF.

This clone has only one observation. The chain has TRBV4-1 and TRBJ1-2; no clear D. The CDR3 contains 13 residues. Germline values: CDR1 MGHRA, CDR2 YSYEKL. With 3 bases removed from V and 3 bases from J, the gap between germline ends came to 8 bases. In DNA, the CDR3 is TGCGCCAGCAGCCACGGAACGGACTATGGCTACACCTTC. This codes for CASSHGTDYGYTF.

The V call is TRBV5-1, the J call TRBJ1-6, with D unresolved. The V and J ends lost 2 bases and 7 bases respectively, with 13 bases between them. CDR1 SGHRS and CDR2 YFSETQ come from the germline V gene. This CDR3 has 15 amino acids. For the CDR3, the DNA is TGCGCCAGCAGCTTAATCGGGGAGGGAAATTCACCCCTCCACTTT. Its translation is CASSLIGEGNSPLHF.

This chain connects TRBV4-1 to TRBJ1-5; the D is unclear. Germline V gene lookup returns CDR1 MGHRA and CDR2 YSYEKL. CDR3 length: 16 residues. Trimming removed 0 bases at V and 0 bases at J, with 9 bases between. CDR3 protein: CASSQDVGNSNQPQHF. The CDR3 region has the DNA TGCGCCAGCAGCCAAGATGTGGGAAATAGCAATCAGCCCCAGCATTTT.

The chain carries TRBV3-1 (or the pseudogene TRBV3-2) and TRBJ2-2; D not resolved. V was cut by 6 bases and J by 5 bases, with 10 bases left in between. Germline V gene lookup returns CDR1 LGHDT and CDR2 YNNKEL (reference sequence). This CDR3 comprises 13 residues. This CDR3 reads CASSQTGTGELFF. The DNA for the CDR3 is TGTGCCAGCAGTCAGACCGGGACCGGGGAGCTGTTTTTT.

The chain uses TRBV7-2 and TRBJ2-3, with D uncertain. This CDR3 has 13 residues. The germline gives CDR1 SGHTA, CDR2 FQGNSA. Trimming shortened V by 8 bases and J by 1 base, and 10 bases separated the two germline ends. DNA for the CDR3: TGTGCCAGCCCTCGGTCGGGCACAGATACGCAGTATTTT. It encodes CASPRSGTDTQYF.

V and J are TRBV7-8 and TRBJ1-5, with TRBD1 as a possible D gene (6 bases). Germline lookup yields CDR1 SGHVS and CDR2 FQNEAQ. V was pared by 5 bases and J by 1 base, with 12 bases between. The CDR3 totals 15 residues. The CDR3 spells CASSPLRGSNQPQHF. The CDR3 DNA reads as TGTGCCAGCAGCCCTCTAAGGGGGAGCAATCAGCCCCAGCATTTT.